A single sample gave rise to the 16 T cell receptor beta chains below, sequenced in a study of control samples from healthy donors and cancer patients. Produced via immunoSEQ multiplex PCR; TCRdb's table is partial and in-frame only. Here the sample spans about 120,000 clones, 93% being singletons. Input material: blood. The origin of the receptors is a man younger than 45 in good health.

The rearrangement links TRBV19 to TRBJ1-5, with TRBD1 identical over 11 bases. The CDR3 runs 14 residues. CDR1 is LNHDA, CDR2 SQIVND, per germline (reference sequence). V gave up 4 bases and J gave up 7 bases; unmatched junction bases: 3. The CDR3 loop reads CASSRTGGGQPQHF. As DNA, the CDR3 is TGTGCCAGTAGTAGGACAGGGGGCGGACAGCCCCAGCATTTT.

The J gene is TRBJ2-5, the V gene TRBV2; D gene unclear. CDR3 length: 15 amino acids. Germline V CDR1 and CDR2: SNHLY, FYNNEI. With 3 bases removed from V and 5 bases from J, the gap between germline ends came to 16 bases. The CDR3 sequence is CASSDTRPPIETQYF. The CDR3 DNA is TGTGCCAGCAGTGATACAAGACCCCCGATCGAGACCCAGTACTTC.

This clone came up once. This chain's CDR3 is CASSLSGNSALHF. The CDR3 DNA sequence: TGTGCCAGCAGCTTATCGGGCAACTCGGCCCTCCACTTT. The chain recombines TRBV7-9 with TRBJ1-6, with unresolved D. V was cut by 2 bases and J by 14 bases, with 13 bases left in between. This CDR3 is 13 amino acids long. Germline V gene sequence: CDR1 SEHNR, CDR2 FQNEAQ (reference sequence).

This rearrangement joins TRBV5-5 to TRBJ2-1; tentatively, D is TRBD2 (6 bases). The CDR3 spans 13 residues. The V gene's germline CDR1 is SGHKS and CDR2 YYEKEE (reference sequence). The V gene lost 0 bases and the J gene lost 14 bases, with 15 bases spanning the gap. In DNA form, the CDR3 reads TGTGCCAGCAGCTTGGTCCGGGAGCAGGCTAAGTTCTTC. It codes for CASSLVREQAKFF.

The rearrangement uses TRBV12-3 or TRBV12-4 and TRBJ1-2, with D tentatively TRBD1 (5 bases). Deletions cut 5 bases from V and 4 bases from J, with 8 bases between. This CDR3 has 12 residues. In nucleotides, the CDR3 is TGTGCCAGCAGTACGGGGGTCTATGGCTACACCTTC. Amino acid sequence: CASSTGVYGYTF.

The chain has TRBV5-1 and TRBJ1-1; no definite D call. Germline CDR1 reads SGHRS; CDR2 reads YFSETQ. V was pared by 4 bases and J by 4 bases, with 17 bases between. This CDR3 contains 15 residues. The CDR3 protein is CASSQTGGTGTEAFF. The CDR3, as DNA: TGCGCCAGCAGCCAAACCGGAGGAACCGGCACTGAAGCTTTCTTT.

The rearrangement joins TRBV5-1 to TRBJ2-6; D ambiguous. Germline V lookup: CDR1 SGHRS, CDR2 YFSETQ. Trimming shortened V by 0 bases and J by 3 bases, and 4 bases separated the two germline ends. This CDR3 has 14 amino acids. The CDR3 DNA reads as TGCGCCAGCAGCTTGGACTTTGGGGCCAACGTCCTGACTTTC. Translating gives CASSLDFGANVLTF.

The V gene is TRBV4-1, the J gene TRBJ1-1, with unresolved D. The germline V gene encodes CDR1 MGHRA and CDR2 YSYEKL. The V and J ends lost 0 bases and 0 bases respectively, with 8 bases between them. This CDR3 has 15 amino acids. The CDR3 DNA is TGCGCCAGCAGCCAAGATCCCGGGGTGAACACTGAAGCTTTCTTT. This encodes CASSQDPGVNTEAFF.

The V and J genes are TRBV7-9 and TRBJ1-5; D remains unclear. Germline CDR1 and CDR2: SEHNR and FQNEAQ (reference sequence). V lost 7 bases and J 2 bases, leaving 6 bases between the germline ends. The CDR3 loop spans 12 amino acids. In DNA form, the CDR3 reads TGTGCCAGCACCCGCGGCAATCAGCCCCAGCATTTT. This sequence encodes CASTRGNQPQHF.

There are a few counts of this clone. CDR3 residues: CASSPLDRNTEAFF. CDR3 bases: TGTGCCAGCAGCCCCCTGGACAGGAACACTGAAGCTTTCTTT. V and J are TRBV11-2 and TRBJ1-1; D is possibly TRBD1 (6 bases). The CDR3 loop spans 14 amino acids. Trimming cost V 5 bases and J 1 base, with 11 bases left between them. CDR1 SGHAT and CDR2 FQNNGV come from the germline V gene.

This clone was found once. The rearrangement links TRBV5-4 to TRBJ1-6; 8 positions match TRBD1. CDR3 length equals 19 residues. The germline V gene encodes CDR1 SGHNT and CDR2 YYREEE (reference sequence). V shed 2 bases and J 7 bases; nucleotides not matched to a gene: 17. The DNA of the CDR3 is TGTGCCAGCAGCTTAGACCGGACAGGGTTCGGTAGTGGGAATTCACCCCTCCACTTT. Protein: CASSLDRTGFGSGNSPLHF.

V is TRBV2 and J is TRBJ1-4; D is ambiguous. This CDR3 has 18 amino acids. CDR1 and CDR2 (germline): SNHLY, FYNNEI. The ends were cut back, 0 bases at V and 0 bases at J, with 14 bases in the middle. This CDR3 is CASSEALGRYPTNEKLFF. CDR3 DNA sequence: TGTGCCAGCAGTGAAGCGCTAGGACGGTACCCAACTAATGAAAAACTGTTTTTT.

The genes are TRBV6-1 and TRBJ1-3, with D perhaps matching TRBD1 (5 bases). Trimming took off 0 bases at V and 7 bases at J, with 13 bases between the two ends. CDR3 size: 15 residues. The germline gives CDR1 MNHNS, CDR2 SASEGT. The chain's CDR3 is CASSEAGGVGNTIYF. CDR3 bases: TGTGCCAGCAGTGAAGCTGGGGGAGTCGGCAACACCATATATTTT.

The genes are TRBV11-2 and TRBJ2-1; 11 bases are shared with TRBD2. The CDR3 has 16 amino acids. Per the germline V gene, CDR1 is SGHAT and CDR2 is FQNNGV. Unmatched junction bases numbered 8, after V lost 5 bases and J lost 5 bases. As DNA, the CDR3 is TGTGCCAGCAGCCTTAGACTAGCGGGGCGAGACAATGAGCAGTTCTTC. Translated, it gives CASSLRLAGRDNEQFF.

V gene TRBV7-6 combines with J gene TRBJ2-5; D possibly uses TRBD1 or TRBD2 (6 bases each). The V and J ends lost 1 base and 2 bases respectively, with 11 bases between them. The CDR3 contains 15 residues. CDR1 is SGHVS, CDR2 FNYEAQ, per germline. CDR3 bases: TGTGCCAGCAGCTTAGGGTGGGGGGCACAAGAGACCCAGTACTTC. As protein: CASSLGWGAQETQYF.

The chain uses TRBV7-8 and TRBJ1-1; TRBD1 is a possible D gene (5 bases). This CDR3 region has 14 residues. V was cut by 4 bases and J by 8 bases, with 17 bases left in between. Per the germline V gene, CDR1 is SGHVS and CDR2 is FQNEAQ. The CDR3 loop reads CASSSEGRGREAFF. The CDR3 coding sequence is TGTGCCAGCAGCTCCGAGGGGAGAGGACGAGAAGCTTTCTTT.